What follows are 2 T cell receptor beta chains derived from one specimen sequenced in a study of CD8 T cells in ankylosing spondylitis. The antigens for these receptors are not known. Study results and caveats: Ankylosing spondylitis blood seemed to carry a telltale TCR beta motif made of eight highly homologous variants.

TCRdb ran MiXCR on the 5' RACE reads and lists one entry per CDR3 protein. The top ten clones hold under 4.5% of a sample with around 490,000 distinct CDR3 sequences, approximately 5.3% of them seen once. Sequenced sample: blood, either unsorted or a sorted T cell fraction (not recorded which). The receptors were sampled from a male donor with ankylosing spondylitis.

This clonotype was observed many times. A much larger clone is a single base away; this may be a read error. The CDR3 protein is CASSLARDYEQFF. The CDR3 coding sequence is TGTGCCAGCAGCTTAGCCCGGGACTATGAGCAGTTCTTC. This chain connects TRBV11-2 to TRBJ2-1; D perhaps matches TRBD2 (6 bases). V was clipped by 1 base and J by 8 bases, with 9 bases between them. The germline V gene has CDR1 SGHAT and CDR2 FQNNGV. The CDR3 runs 13 residues.

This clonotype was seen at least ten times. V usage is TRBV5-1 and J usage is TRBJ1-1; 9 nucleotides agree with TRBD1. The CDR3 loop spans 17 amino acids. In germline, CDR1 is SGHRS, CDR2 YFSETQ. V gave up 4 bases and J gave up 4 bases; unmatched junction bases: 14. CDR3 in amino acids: CASSPIQGAVGGTEAFF. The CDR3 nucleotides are TGCGCCAGCAGCCCAATACAGGGGGCGGTTGGGGGCACTGAAGCTTTCTTT. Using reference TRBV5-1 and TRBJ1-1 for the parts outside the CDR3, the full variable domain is KAGVTQTPRYLIKTRGQQVTLSCSPISGHRSVSWYQQTPGQGLQFLFEYFSETQRNKGNFPGRFSGRQFSNSRSEMNVSTLELGDSALYLCASSPIQGAVGGTEAFFGQGTRLTVV.